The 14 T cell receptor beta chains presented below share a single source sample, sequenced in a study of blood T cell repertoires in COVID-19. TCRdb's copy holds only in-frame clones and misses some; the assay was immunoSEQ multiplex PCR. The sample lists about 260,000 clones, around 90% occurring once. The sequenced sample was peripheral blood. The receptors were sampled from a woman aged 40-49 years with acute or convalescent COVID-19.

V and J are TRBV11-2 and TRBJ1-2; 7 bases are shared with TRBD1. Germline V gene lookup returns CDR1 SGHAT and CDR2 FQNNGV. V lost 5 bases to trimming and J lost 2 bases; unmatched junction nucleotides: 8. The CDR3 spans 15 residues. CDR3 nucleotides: TGTGCCAGCAGCAATCTCCGACAGGGAAACTATGGCTACACCTTC. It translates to CASSNLRQGNYGYTF.

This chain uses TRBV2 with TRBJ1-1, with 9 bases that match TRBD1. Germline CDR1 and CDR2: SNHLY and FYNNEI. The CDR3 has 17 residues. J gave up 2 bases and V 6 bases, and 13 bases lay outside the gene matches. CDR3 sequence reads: CASRPQGARASNTEAFF. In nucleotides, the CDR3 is TGTGCCAGCAGACCACAGGGGGCCAGGGCCTCTAACACTGAAGCTTTCTTT.

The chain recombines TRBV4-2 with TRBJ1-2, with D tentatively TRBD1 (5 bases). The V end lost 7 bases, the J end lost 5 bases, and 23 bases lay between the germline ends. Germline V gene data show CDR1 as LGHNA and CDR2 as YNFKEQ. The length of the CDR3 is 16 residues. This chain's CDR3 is CASTTFTQGQRYGYTF. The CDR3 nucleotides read TGTGCCAGCACCACCTTTACGCAGGGCCAGAGATATGGCTACACCTTC.

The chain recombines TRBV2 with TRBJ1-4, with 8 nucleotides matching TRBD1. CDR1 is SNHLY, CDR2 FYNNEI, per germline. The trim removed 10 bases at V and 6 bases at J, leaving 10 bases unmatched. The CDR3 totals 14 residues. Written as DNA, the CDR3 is TGTGCCATCACGACAGGGGCTTCGTATGAAAAACTGTTTTTT. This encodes CAITTGASYEKLFF. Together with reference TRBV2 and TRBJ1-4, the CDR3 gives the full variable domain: EPEVTQTPSHQVTQMGQEVILRCVPISNHLYFYWYRQILGQKVEFLVSFYNNEISEKSEIFDDQFSVERPDGSNFTLKIRSTKLEDSAMYFCAITTGASYEKLFFGSGTQLSVL.

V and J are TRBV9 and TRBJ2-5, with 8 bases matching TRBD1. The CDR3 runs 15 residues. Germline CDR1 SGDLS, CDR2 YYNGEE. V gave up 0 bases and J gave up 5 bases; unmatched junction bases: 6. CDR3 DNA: TGTGCCAGCAGCGTAGTCGGACAGGGCATGGAGACCCAGTACTTC. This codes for CASSVVGQGMETQYF.

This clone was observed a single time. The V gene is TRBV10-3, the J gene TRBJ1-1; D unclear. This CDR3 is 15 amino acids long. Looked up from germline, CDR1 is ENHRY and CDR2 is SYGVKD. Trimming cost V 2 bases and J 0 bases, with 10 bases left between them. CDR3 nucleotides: TGTGCCATCAGTGAGGGGCAGAACATGAACACTGAAGCTTTCTTT. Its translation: CAISEGQNMNTEAFF.

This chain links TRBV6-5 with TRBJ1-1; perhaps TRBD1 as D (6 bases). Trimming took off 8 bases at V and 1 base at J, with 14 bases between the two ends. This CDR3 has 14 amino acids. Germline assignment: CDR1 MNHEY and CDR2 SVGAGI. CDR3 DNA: TGTGCCAGCGGCTACAGGGAGGGGAACACTGAAGCTTTCTTT. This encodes CASGYREGNTEAFF.

CDR3 residues: CASSVMTRDEQFF. In DNA, the CDR3 is TGTGCCAGCTCCGTAATGACTAGGGATGAGCAGTTCTTC. This chain connects TRBV18 to TRBJ2-1; possibly TRBD2 for D (6 bases). Germline CDR1 and CDR2: KGHSH and LQKENI. Trimming pared 6 bases from V and 8 bases from J, leaving 14 bases between. The CDR3 length is 13 residues.

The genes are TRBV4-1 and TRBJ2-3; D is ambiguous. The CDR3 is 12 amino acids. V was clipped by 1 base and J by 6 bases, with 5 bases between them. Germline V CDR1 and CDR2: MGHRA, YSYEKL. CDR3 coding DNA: TGCGCCAGCAGCCAAGGTCCGGATACGCAGTATTTT. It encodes CASSQGPDTQYF.

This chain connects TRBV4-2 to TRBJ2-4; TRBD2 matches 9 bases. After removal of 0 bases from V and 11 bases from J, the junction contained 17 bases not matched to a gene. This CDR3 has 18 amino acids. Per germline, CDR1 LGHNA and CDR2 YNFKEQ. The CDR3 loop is CASSQEDERGAQFRVQYF. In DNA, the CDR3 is TGTGCCAGCAGCCAAGAGGACGAGCGGGGGGCCCAGTTCCGTGTTCAGTACTTC.

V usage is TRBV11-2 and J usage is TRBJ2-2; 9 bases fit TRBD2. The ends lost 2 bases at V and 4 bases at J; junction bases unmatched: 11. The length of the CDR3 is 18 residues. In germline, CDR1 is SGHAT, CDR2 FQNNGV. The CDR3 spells CASSLTHSAGGFTGELFF. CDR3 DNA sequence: TGTGCCAGCAGCTTAACTCACTCAGCGGGGGGATTCACCGGGGAGCTGTTTTTT.

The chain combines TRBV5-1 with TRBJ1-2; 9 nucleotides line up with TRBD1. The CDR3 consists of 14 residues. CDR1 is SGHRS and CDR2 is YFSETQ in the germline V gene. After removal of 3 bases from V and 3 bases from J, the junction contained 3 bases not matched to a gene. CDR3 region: CASSSRTGDYGYTF. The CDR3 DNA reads TGCGCCAGCAGCTCCCGGACAGGGGACTATGGCTACACCTTC.

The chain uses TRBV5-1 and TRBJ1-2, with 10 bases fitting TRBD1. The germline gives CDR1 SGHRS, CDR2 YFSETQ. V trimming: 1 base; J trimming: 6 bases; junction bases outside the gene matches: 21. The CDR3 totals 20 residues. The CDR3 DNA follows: TGCGCCAGCAGCTTGCAAACCCAATCACTGACAGGGGGCATTCGGAATGGCTACACCTTC. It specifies CASSLQTQSLTGGIRNGYTF.

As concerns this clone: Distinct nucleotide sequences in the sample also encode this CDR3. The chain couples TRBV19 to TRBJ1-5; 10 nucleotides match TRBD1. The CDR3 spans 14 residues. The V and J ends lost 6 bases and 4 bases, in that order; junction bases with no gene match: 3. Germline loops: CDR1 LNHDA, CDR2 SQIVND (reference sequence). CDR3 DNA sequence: TGTGCCAGTAGCCCGGACAGGGGGAATCAGCCCCAGCATTTT. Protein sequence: CASSPDRGNQPQHF.